A selection of T cell receptor beta chains follows, all from one sample in a study of memory CD4+ T cells and cytomegalovirus serostatus. Here immunoSEQ multiplex PCR was the method, and the copy in TCRdb shows in-frame clones only, minus some. Here the sample spans 35,000 to 50,000 clones, around 78% being singletons. Sequencing input: memory CD4+ T cells from blood. The receptor source for this set is an adult in good health and CMV-seronegative. Each CDR3 is given with its conserved first and last residue. The order of the fields is clone size, D gene, CDR3 length, V gene, J gene, CDR3 DNA, CDR3 protein. The D gene is left open where the match is weak. Some rows have no size entry. The others give once, few or many, or a class for an expanded clone.

NA	NA	13	TRBV29-1	TRBJ1-1	TGCAGCGTTGGGGTCAGATGGGACACTGAAGCTTTCTTT	CSVGVRWDTEAFF
once	TRBD1	15	TRBV6-5	TRBJ1-4	TGTGCCAGCAGTGGGCACAGGGGTGGGGATGAAAAACTGTTTTTT	CASSGHRGGDEKLFF
NA	NA	15	TRBV15	TRBJ2-7	TGTGCCACCAGCAGAGATCAGGGGTTCGGTTCCGAGCAGTACTTC	CATSRDQGFGSEQYF
few	NA	15	TRBV5-1	TRBJ1-6	TGCGCCAGCAGCTTGCTACTCCAGAATAATTCACCCCTCCACTTT	CASSLLLQNNSPLHF
NA	NA	16	TRBV7-8	TRBJ2-6	TGTGCCAGCAGCCCGTTTGATCTGGCTGGGGCCAACGTCCTGACTTTC	CASSPFDLAGANVLTF
NA	TRBD1	13	TRBV7-9	TRBJ1-1	TGTGCCAGCAGCTGGACAGGGTACACTGAAGCTTTCTTT	CASSWTGYTEAFF
few	NA	16	TRBV5-4	TRBJ1-6	TGTGCCAGCAGCTTGAATTTGACGCCCCGGGATTCACCCCTCCACTTT	CASSLNLTPRDSPLHF
NA	NA	14	TRBV11-1	TRBJ2-1	TGTGCCAGCAGCCAAAATACAGTCCCAAATGAGCAGTTCTTC	CASSQNTVPNEQFF
NA	NA	11	TRBV10-2	TRBJ1-1	TGCGCCAGCAGTGAATGGACAGAAGCTTTCTTT	CASSEWTEAFF
few	NA	17	TRBV27	TRBJ1-6	TGTGCCAGCAGTTTAATGCATTCCAGCAGACGTGTGCCACCCCTCCACTTT	CASSLMHSSRRVPPLHF
NA	TRBD1	14	TRBV6-6	TRBJ2-2	TGTGCCAGCTTAAACAGGGGGGACACCGGGGAGCTGTTTTTT	CASLNRGDTGELFF
NA	NA	14	TRBV19	TRBJ2-4	TGTGCCAGTAGTGTGGGGGGCCATGAAAACATTCAGTACTTC	CASSVGGHENIQYF
NA	TRBD2	15	TRBV15	TRBJ2-2	TGTGCCACCAGCTCCCCGGGGGGGAACACCGGGGAGCTGTTTTTT	CATSSPGGNTGELFF
NA	NA	15	TRBV5-1	TRBJ2-7	TGCGCCAGCAGCCAGACCGGGACGGGAACCTACGAGCAGTACTTC	CASSQTGTGTYEQYF
NA	NA	11	TRBV7-2	TRBJ1-2	TGTGCCAGCAGCCCTAGTATCAGCTACACCTTC	CASSPSISYTF
NA	NA	14	TRBV6-1	TRBJ2-7	TGTGCCAGCGCCGGGACACCGGTCTCCTACGAGCAGTACTTC	CASAGTPVSYEQYF
NA	NA	12	TRBV10-3	TRBJ2-1	TGTGCCACCGAGGGGGGGCCTAATGAGCAGTTCTTC	CATEGGPNEQFF
once	NA	11	TRBV20-1	TRBJ2-1	TGCAGTGCTAGAAGAGGAAATGAGCAGTTCTTC	CSARRGNEQFF
few	NA	13	TRBV9	TRBJ1-1	TGTGCCAGCAGCCGAAGCGTGAACACTGAAGCTTTCTTT	CASSRSVNTEAFF
NA	NA	15	TRBV28	TRBJ2-1	TGTGCCAGCACGAGGGGGAGGGGGATAGACAATGAGCAGTTCTTC	CASTRGRGIDNEQFF
NA	TRBD1	16	TRBV7-6	TRBJ2-1	TGTGCCAGCAGCGCCCACGGGGACAGGGGATACAATGAGCAGTTCTTC	CASSAHGDRGYNEQFF
NA	NA	15	TRBV7-2	TRBJ2-7	TGTGCCAGCAGCGTCCAGGGTTCAAGCTCCTACGAGCAGTACTTC	CASSVQGSSSYEQYF
NA	NA	12	TRBV5-4	TRBJ2-7	TGTGCCAGCAGCTTGGATGGATACGAGCAGTACTTC	CASSLDGYEQYF
NA	NA	11	TRBV6-5	TRBJ1-2	TGTGCCAGCAGTAATAGCTATGGCTACACCTTC	CASSNSYGYTF
few	TRBD1	16	TRBV5-1	TRBJ1-2	TGCGCCAGCAGCTTGGGCGGAGTGGACAGGGAAGTTGGCTACACCTTC	CASSLGGVDREVGYTF
NA	NA	16	TRBV2	TRBJ1-1	TGTGCCAGCAGGAGGGGGGTCGGGGAAGGGAACACTGAAGCTTTCTTT	CASRRGVGEGNTEAFF
NA	NA	14	TRBV29-1	TRBJ2-3	TGCAGCGTTGACCGGGCCAGCCGAGGGGATACGCAGTATTTT	CSVDRASRGDTQYF
NA	TRBD1	16	TRBV9	TRBJ1-2	TGTGCCAGCAGCGCGGGACAGGGGGCGCAGGGCGGTGGCTACACCTTC	CASSAGQGAQGGGYTF
NA	TRBD1	15	TRBV7-6	TRBJ1-1	TGTGCCAGCGCTCTCAGACAGGGGGCTGGCACTGAAGCTTTCTTT	CASALRQGAGTEAFF
once	TRBD1	13	TRBV28	TRBJ2-7	TGTGCCAGCAGAGGGACAGGGTTCTACGAGCAGTACTTC	CASRGTGFYEQYF
NA	NA	12	TRBV6-5	TRBJ2-7	TGTGCCAGCAGTCACGGGGTTAACGAGCAGTACTTC	CASSHGVNEQYF
NA	NA	13	TRBV5-6	TRBJ1-6	TGTGCCAGCAGCCTGGACGGGGGTTCACCCCTCCACTTT	CASSLDGGSPLHF
NA	TRBD2	15	TRBV6-1	TRBJ2-7	TGTGCCAGCAGGGGGGGACTAGCAAGCCCCTACGAGCAGTACTTC	CASRGGLASPYEQYF
NA	NA	14	TRBV5-1	TRBJ1-1	TGCGCCAGCAGCTTGTATCTAACGGCGACTGAAGCTTTCTTT	CASSLYLTATEAFF
few	NA	14	TRBV30	TRBJ1-1	TGTGCCTGTGGACAACCCCTCTTTAACACTGAAGCTTTCTTT	CACGQPLFNTEAFF
NA	NA	14	TRBV6-1	TRBJ1-3	TGTGCCATTAACGACAGATTCTCTGGAAACACCATATATTTT	CAINDRFSGNTIYF
NA	NA	12	TRBV7-9	TRBJ1-3	TGTGCCAGCAGCCCACAGGGAAACACCATATATTTT	CASSPQGNTIYF
NA	TRBD2	16	TRBV5-4	TRBJ2-1	TGTGCCAGCAGCTCCTCCTTCGCGGGGGGCCACAATGAGCAGTTCTTC	CASSSSFAGGHNEQFF
NA	NA	14	TRBV5-1	TRBJ2-2	TGCGCCAGCAGCTTAGCGGCTTACACCGGGGAGCTGTTTTTT	CASSLAAYTGELFF
NA	TRBD1	15	TRBV7-9	TRBJ1-2	TGTGCCAGCAGCTCTGGCGGACAGGGCGCGGTTGGCTACACCTTC	CASSSGGQGAVGYTF
NA	TRBD1	15	TRBV5-1	TRBJ1-2	TGCGCCAGCAGCCCCACTGGACAGGAAGGTAGTGGCTACACCTTC	CASSPTGQEGSGYTF
NA	NA	12	TRBV29-1	TRBJ2-7	TGCAGCGTTAATCAGGGGACCTACGAGCAGTACTTC	CSVNQGTYEQYF
NA	NA	13	TRBV7-2	TRBJ2-5	TGTGCCAGCAGCTTAGTATTTGGAGAGACCCAGTACTTC	CASSLVFGETQYF
once	NA	13	TRBV11-2	TRBJ2-7	TGTGCCAGCAGCTTAGTATCAGCCTACGAGCAGTACTTC	CASSLVSAYEQYF
NA	NA	14	TRBV5-1	TRBJ1-2	TGCGCCAGCAGCTTGGCCGGACCCGAGAATGGCTACACCTTC	CASSLAGPENGYTF
NA	NA	17	TRBV5-1	TRBJ2-6	TGCGCCAGCCTCGGGACATCGCGAAGCTCTGGGGCCAACGTCCTGACTTTC	CASLGTSRSSGANVLTF
NA	TRBD1	19	TRBV11-2	TRBJ1-1	TGTGCCAGCACCGATATTGGGGGCAGGACAGGGGGCGCGAGGACTGAAGCTTTCTTT	CASTDIGGRTGGARTEAFF
NA	NA	15	TRBV11-3	TRBJ2-5	TGTGCCAGCAGCTCCGCACAGGACCCCCAAGAGACCCAGTACTTC	CASSSAQDPQETQYF